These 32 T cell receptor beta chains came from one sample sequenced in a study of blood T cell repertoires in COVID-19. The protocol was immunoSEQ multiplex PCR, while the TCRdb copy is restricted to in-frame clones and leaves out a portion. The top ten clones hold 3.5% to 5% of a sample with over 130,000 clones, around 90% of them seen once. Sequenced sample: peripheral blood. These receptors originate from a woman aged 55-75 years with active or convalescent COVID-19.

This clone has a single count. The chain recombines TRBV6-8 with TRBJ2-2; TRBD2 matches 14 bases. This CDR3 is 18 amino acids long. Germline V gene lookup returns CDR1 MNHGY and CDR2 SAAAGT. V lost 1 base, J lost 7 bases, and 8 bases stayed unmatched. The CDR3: CASSYLEGLAGGHGELFF. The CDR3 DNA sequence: TGTGCCAGCAGTTACTTAGAAGGACTAGCGGGGGGCCACGGGGAGCTGTTTTTT.

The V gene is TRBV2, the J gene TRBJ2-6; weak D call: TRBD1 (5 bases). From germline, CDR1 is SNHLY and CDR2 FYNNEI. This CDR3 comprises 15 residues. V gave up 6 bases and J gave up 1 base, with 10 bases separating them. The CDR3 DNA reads TGTGCCAGCAGAGCTACAGGATCTGGGGCCAACGTCCTGACTTTC. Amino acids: CASRATGSGANVLTF.

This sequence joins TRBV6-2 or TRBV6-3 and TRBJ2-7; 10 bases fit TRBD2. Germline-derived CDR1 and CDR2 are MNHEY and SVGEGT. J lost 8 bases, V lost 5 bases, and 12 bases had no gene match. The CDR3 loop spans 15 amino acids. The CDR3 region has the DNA TGTGCCAGCAGTGTCGTGGGGGGGACTAGCGCGAAGCAGTACTTC. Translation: CASSVVGGTSAKQYF.

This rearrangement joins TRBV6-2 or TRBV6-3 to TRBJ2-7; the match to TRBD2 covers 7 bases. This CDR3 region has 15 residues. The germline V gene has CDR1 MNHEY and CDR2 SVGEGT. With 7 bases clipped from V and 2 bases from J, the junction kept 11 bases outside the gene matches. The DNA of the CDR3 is TGTGCCAGCATCCCGGCGGGGGACCTAACCTACGAGCAGTACTTC. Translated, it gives CASIPAGDLTYEQYF.

Here the CDR3 DNA reads TGTGCCAGCAGCTTACTGACAGGGGGAGAGCAGTACTTC. This encodes CASSLLTGGEQYF. The chain is built from TRBV13 and TRBJ2-7; 9 bases are shared with TRBD1. V was pared by 2 bases and J by 7 bases, with 3 bases of the junction left unmatched. The CDR3 spans 13 residues. CDR1 is PRHDT, CDR2 FYEKMQ, per germline (reference sequence).

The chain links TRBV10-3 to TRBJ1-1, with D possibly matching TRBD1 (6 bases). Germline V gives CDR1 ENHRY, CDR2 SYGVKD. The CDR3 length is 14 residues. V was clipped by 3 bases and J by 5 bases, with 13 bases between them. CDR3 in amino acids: CAISDSGAWTEAFF. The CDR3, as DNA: TGTGCCATCAGTGACTCAGGGGCATGGACTGAAGCTTTCTTT.

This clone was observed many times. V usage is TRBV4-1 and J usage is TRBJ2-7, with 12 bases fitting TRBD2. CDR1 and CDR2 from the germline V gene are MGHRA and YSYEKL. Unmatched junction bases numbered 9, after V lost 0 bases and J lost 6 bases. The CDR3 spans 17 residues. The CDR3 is CASSQDGRLAGGLEQYF. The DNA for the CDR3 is TGCGCCAGCAGCCAAGACGGCCGGCTAGCGGGGGGGCTCGAGCAGTACTTC.

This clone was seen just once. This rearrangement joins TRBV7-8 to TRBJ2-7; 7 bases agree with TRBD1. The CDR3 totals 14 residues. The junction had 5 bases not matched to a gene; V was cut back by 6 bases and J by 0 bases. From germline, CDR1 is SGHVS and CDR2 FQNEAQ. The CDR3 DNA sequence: TGTGCCAGCAGGACAGGGACGAGCTCCTACGAGCAGTACTTC. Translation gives CASRTGTSSYEQYF. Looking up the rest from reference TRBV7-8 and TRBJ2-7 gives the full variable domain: GAGVSQSPRYKVAKRGQDVALRCDPISGHVSLFWYQQALGQGPEFLTYFQNEAQLDKSGLPSDRFFAERPEGSVSTLKIQRTQQEDSAVYLCASRTGTSSYEQYFGPGTRLTVT.

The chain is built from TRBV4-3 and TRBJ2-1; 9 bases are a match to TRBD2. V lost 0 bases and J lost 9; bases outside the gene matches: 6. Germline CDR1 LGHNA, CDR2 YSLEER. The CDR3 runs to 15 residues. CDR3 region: CASSQELLAGLEQFF. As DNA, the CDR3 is TGCGCCAGCAGCCAAGAACTACTAGCGGGCCTTGAGCAGTTCTTC.

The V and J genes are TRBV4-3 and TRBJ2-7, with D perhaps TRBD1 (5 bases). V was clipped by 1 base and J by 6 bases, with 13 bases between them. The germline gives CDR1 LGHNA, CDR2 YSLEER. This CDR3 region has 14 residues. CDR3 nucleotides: TGCGCCAGCAGCCAAGGCCAGGGCTTCGGCGAGCAGTACTTC. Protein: CASSQGQGFGEQYF.

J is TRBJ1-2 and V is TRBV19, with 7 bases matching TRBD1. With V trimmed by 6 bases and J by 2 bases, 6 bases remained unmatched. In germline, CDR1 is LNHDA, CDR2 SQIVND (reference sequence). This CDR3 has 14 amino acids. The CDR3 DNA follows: TGTGCCAGTAGCCGATTACAGGGGAACTATGGCTACACCTTC. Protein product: CASSRLQGNYGYTF.

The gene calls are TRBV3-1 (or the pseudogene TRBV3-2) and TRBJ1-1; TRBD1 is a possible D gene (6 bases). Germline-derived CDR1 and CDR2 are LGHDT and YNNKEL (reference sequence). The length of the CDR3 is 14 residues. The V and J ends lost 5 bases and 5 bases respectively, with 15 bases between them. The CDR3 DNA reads TGTGCCAGCAGCAAACAGGGCACACGGACTGAAGCTTTCTTT. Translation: CASSKQGTRTEAFF.

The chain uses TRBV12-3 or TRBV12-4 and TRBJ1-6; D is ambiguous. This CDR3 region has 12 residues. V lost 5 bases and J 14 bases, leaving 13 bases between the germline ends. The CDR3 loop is CASSPAGLSLHF. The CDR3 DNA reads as TGTGCCAGCAGTCCGGCGGGGTTGTCCCTCCACTTT.

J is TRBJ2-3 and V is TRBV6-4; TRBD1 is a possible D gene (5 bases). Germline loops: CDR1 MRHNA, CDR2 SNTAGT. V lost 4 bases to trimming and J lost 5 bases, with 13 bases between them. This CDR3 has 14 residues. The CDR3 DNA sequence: TGTGCCAGCAGTGTGCAAGGGGCGTTAGATACGCAGTATTTT. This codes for CASSVQGALDTQYF.

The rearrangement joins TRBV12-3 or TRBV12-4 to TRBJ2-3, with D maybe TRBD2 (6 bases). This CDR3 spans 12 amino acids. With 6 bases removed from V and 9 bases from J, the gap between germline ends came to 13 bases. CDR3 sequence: CASSPAGRTQYF. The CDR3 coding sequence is TGTGCCAGCAGCCCAGCGGGTCGAACGCAGTATTTT.

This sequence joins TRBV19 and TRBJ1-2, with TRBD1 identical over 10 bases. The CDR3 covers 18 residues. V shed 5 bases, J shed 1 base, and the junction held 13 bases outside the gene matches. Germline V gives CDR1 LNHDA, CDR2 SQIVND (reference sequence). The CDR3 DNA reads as TGTGCCAGTAGTTTACTCCGGACAGGGGGAAACGGTAACTATGGCTACACCTTC. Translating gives CASSLLRTGGNGNYGYTF. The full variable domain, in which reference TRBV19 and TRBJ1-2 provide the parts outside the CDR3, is DGGITQSPKYLFRKEGQNVTLSCEQNLNHDAMYWYRQDPGQGLRLIYYSQIVNDFQKGDIAEGYSVSREKKESFPLTVTSAQKNPTAFYLCASSLLRTGGNGNYGYTFGSGTRLTVV.

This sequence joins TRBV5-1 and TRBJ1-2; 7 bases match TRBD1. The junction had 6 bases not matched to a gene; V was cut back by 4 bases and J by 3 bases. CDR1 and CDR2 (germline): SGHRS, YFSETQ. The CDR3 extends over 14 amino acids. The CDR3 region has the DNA TGCGCCAGCAGCCGCGTTACAGGGGACTATGGCTACACCTTC. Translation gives CASSRVTGDYGYTF.

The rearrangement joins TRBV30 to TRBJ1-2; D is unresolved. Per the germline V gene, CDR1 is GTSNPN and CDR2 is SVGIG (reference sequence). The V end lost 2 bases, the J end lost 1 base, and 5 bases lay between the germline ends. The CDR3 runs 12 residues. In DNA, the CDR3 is TGTGCCTGGAGTCTTCTTAACTATGGCTACACCTTC. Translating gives CAWSLLNYGYTF.

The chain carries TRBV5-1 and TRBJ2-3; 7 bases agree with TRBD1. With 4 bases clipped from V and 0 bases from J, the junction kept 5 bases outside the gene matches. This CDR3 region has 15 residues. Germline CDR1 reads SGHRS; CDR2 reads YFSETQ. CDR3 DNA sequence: TGCGCCAGCAGCCACTCGGGACAGAGCACAGATACGCAGTATTTT. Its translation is CASSHSGQSTDTQYF.

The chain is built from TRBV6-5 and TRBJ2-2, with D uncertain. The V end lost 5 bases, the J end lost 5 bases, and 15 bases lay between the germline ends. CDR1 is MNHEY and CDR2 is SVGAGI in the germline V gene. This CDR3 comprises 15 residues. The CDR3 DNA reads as TGTGCCAGCAGTAACCCAACGGGTCGGACCGGGGAGCTGTTTTTT. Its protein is CASSNPTGRTGELFF.

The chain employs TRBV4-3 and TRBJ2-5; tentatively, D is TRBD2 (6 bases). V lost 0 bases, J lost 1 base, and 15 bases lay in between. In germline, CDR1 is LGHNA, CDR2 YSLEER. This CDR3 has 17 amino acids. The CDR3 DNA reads TGCGCCAGCAGCCAAGACGTACCTGGGGGGACCCAAGAGACCCAGTACTTC. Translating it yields CASSQDVPGGTQETQYF.

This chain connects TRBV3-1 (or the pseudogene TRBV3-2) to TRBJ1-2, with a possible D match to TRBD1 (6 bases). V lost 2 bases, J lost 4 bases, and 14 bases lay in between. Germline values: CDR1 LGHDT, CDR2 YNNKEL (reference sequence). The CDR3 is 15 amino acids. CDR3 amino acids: CASSQHLQGCYGYTF. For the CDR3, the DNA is TGTGCCAGCAGCCAACACCTACAGGGATGCTATGGCTACACCTTC.

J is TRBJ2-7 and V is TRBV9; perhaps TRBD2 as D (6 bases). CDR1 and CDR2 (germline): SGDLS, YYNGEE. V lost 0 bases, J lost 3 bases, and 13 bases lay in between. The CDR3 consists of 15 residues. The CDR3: CASSVEGLGVYEQYF. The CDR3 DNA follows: TGTGCCAGCAGCGTAGAGGGACTTGGCGTCTACGAGCAGTACTTC.

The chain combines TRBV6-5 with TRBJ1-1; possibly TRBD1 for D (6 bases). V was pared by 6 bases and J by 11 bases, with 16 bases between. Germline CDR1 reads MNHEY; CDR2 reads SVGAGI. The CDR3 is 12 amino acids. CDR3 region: CASRTDSSRAFF. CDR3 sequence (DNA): TGTGCCAGCAGGACGGACAGCTCGAGGGCTTTCTTT.

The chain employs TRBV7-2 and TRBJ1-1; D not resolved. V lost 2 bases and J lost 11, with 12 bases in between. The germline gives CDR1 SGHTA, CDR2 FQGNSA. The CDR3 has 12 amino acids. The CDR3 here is CASSLSRQSAFF. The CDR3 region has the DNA TGTGCCAGCAGCTTATCTAGGCAGTCGGCTTTCTTT.

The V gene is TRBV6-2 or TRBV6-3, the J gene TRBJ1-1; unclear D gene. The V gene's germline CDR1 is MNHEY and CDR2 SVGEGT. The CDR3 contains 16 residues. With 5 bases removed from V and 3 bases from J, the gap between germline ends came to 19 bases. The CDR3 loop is CASSPLRLIQDTEAFF. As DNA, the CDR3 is TGTGCCAGCAGTCCCCTACGATTGATTCAGGACACTGAAGCTTTCTTT.

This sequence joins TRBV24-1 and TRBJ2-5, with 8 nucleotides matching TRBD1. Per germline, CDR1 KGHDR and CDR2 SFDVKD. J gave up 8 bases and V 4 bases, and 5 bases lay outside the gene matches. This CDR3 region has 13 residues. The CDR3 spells CATSEDRGETQYF. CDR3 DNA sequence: TGTGCCACCAGTGAAGACAGGGGCGAAACCCAGTACTTC.

This CDR3 reads CASSQDGHQPQHF. In DNA, the CDR3 is TGCGCCAGCAGCCAAGATGGGCATCAGCCCCAGCATTTT. The J gene is TRBJ1-5, the V gene TRBV4-3; D unresolved. CDR3 size: 13 residues. Germline V gives CDR1 LGHNA, CDR2 YSLEER. V dropped 0 bases and J dropped 5 bases, with 5 bases sitting between them.

The CDR3 region is CASSPTGAGYTF. The CDR3 nucleotides are TGTGCCAGTAGCCCGACAGGGGCTGGCTACACCTTC. The J gene is TRBJ1-2, the V gene TRBV19; 8 nucleotides agree with TRBD1. Germline CDR1 LNHDA, CDR2 SQIVND (reference sequence). The ends lost 6 bases at V and 7 bases at J; junction bases unmatched: 4. This CDR3 comprises 12 residues.

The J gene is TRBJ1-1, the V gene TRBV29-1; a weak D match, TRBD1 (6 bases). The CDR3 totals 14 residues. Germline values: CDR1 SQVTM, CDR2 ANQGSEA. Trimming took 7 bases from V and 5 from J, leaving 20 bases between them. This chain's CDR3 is CSAKPSGGGTEAFF. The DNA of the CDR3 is TGCAGCGCCAAACCGAGCGGGGGCGGAACTGAAGCTTTCTTT.

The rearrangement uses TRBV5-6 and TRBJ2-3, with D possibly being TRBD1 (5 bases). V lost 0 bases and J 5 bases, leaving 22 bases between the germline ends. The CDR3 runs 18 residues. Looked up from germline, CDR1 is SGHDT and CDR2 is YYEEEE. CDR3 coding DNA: TGTGCCAGCAGCTTGGTTGGCCCAGGGATAGGTTCTTTAGATACGCAGTATTTT. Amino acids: CASSLVGPGIGSLDTQYF.

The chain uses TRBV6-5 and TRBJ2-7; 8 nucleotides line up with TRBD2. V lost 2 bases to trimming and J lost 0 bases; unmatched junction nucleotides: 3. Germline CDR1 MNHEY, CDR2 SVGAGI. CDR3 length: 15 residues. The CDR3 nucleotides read TGTGCCAGCAGTTACGCGGGGGGTCTCTCCTACGAGCAGTACTTC. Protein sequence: CASSYAGGLSYEQYF.